A single sample is the source of the 2 T cell receptor beta chains below, sequenced in a study of blood T cells in healthy people across ages. Together with a sample-barcoded 5' primer, a J-beta primer mix was included in a second PCR lasting about 7 to 11 cycles. TCRdb independently ran MiXCR on the 5' RACE reads; one entry per CDR3 protein. This sample carries 1 million or so distinct CDR3 sequences, 20% to 25% of them seen once, and the ten largest clones take about 0.8%. This same sample was also taken into another study, of T cells of mothers and their children.

The sample was blood. These receptors came from a girl aged 2-10 years in good health.

The rearrangement joins TRBV20-1 to TRBJ2-4, with a weak D call TRBD2 (7 bases). The CDR3 length is 18 residues. Trimming shortened V by 6 bases and J by 4 bases, and 28 bases separated the two germline ends. Germline loops: CDR1 DFQATT, CDR2 SNEGSKA (reference sequence). The DNA for the CDR3 is TGCAGTGCCCTACGGGGGGCAGGGAGCTTTTTAGGGAAAAACATTCAGTACTTC. Protein: CSALRGAGSFLGKNIQYF.

This clonotype was seen a few times. The chain couples TRBV10-3 to TRBJ1-5; 9 nucleotides line up with TRBD1. After removal of 6 bases from V and 0 bases from J, the junction contained 6 bases not matched to a gene. The CDR3 totals 16 residues. From germline, CDR1 is ENHRY and CDR2 SYGVKD. The CDR3 coding sequence is TGTGCCATCAGGGGGGACAGGGAACTTAGCAATCAGCCCCAGCATTTT. It is translated as CAIRGDRELSNQPQHF.